The clone carrying this TCR beta chain has more than one count but fewer than ten. These data are taken from a study of shared clonotypes between healthy human individuals. The assay was immunoSEQ multiplex PCR, and TCRdb's table has in-frame clones only and misses some. Of about 1 million clones listed, roughly 75% are singletons. The sequenced sample consisted of memory CD4+ T cells sorted from blood. The subset was: CD45RA-negative fraction. This TCR came from a man younger than 30 in good health.

The CDR3 protein is CASSLRGSSYNSPLHF. For the CDR3, the DNA is TGTGCCAGCAGCTTAAGGGGGAGCTCCTATAATTCACCCCTCCACTTT. This chain joins TRBV5-4 and TRBJ1-6, with a tentative D call TRBD1 (6 bases). The germline V gene has CDR1 SGHNT and CDR2 YYREEE (reference sequence). The CDR3 totals 16 residues. Trimming stripped 2 bases from V and 0 bases from J, with 9 bases between.